The T cell receptor beta chain described here comes from a study of blood T cell repertoires in COVID-19. About the study: Samples of COVID-19 (acute and convalescent) were obtained from the United States, Italy and Spain. Nucleic acid was either cDNA or gDNA, and it came from T cells, B-cell-depleted T cells, or PBMCs.

The CDR3 is made up of 15 amino acids. Germline trimming cut 3 bases from V and 5 bases from J; bases unmatched to any gene: 6. CDR1 and CDR2 (germline): MDHEN, SYDVKM. Produced via immunoSEQ multiplex PCR; TCRdb's table is partial and in-frame only. The repertoire holds approximately 210,000 clones, with about 89% as singletons. The V gene is TRBV28, the J gene TRBJ1-5; 8 bases align to TRBD1. This receptor was taken from a woman between 18 and 29 years old who had recovered from COVID-19. Sequencing was done on a sample of PBMCs or T cells enriched from blood (not recorded which). The CDR3 DNA reads as TGTGCCAGCAGTTTCGGGGACAGGCCCCATCAGCCCCAGCATTTT. Protein product: CASSFGDRPHQPQHF.